This T cell receptor (beta chain) was retrieved from a study of blood T cells in healthy people across ages (dated by TCRdb to 2014 to 2015). A note on the overall study: In model experiments, template switching captured about one uniquely barcoded TCR beta cDNA molecule for every two T cells. Using deep sequencing normalized with unique cDNA molecular identifiers, the study measured how TCR beta repertoire diversity changes with age. Donors were grouped into four age groups: young (average approximately 15 years), middle-aged (around 39), aged (62) and long-lived (less than 85). Two additional independent replicas of 1 million unique cDNA reads from the same blood draw were analyzed for two donors (one aged 18 to 30 and one aged 80 or older). The paper's findings and limits, for the study overall: The CMV infection status of donors was not known, potentially confounding age-related changes in expanded clonotypes. A strong correlation was found between observed TCR beta diversity and the percentage of naive T cells measured by flow cytometry. Estimates of total diversity based on one million sequenced T cells were considered lower bounds and underestimates. Conclusive comparison of naive and antigen-experienced compartments was prevented by the profiling of bulk unsorted PBMCs. As age increased, observed TCR beta diversity per million T cells dropped in a roughly linear way, and a significant reduction was already evident by age 40. Compared with the aged group, more naive CD4+ T cells, fewer expanded clones and increased TCR diversity were shown by the long-lived group, suggesting age selection.

This clonotype was recorded many times. The target of this receptor is not known. Base qualities are not recorded, but no much larger clone differs from it by a single base. The receptor library was made with 5' RACE. Sequencing relied on an Illumina HiSeq 2500. A second PCR of about 6 to 11 cycles was performed with a sample-barcoded 5' primer and a J-beta primer mix. A template-switch 5' adaptor carrying 12 random nucleotides introduced a unique molecular identifier onto each TCR beta cDNA molecule. At least 2.5 million CDR3-containing paired-end reads were obtained from each sample. All of the RNA was converted into first-strand cDNA using the Mint cDNA synthesis kit, with a TRBC-specific oligonucleotide serving as the primer. All cDNA was treated with uracil-DNA glycosylase and then went through a first 18-cycle PCR with the universal primers M1SS and BC2_uni_R. In the source study's methods: For normalization, 1 million high-quality reads, each with a distinct molecular identifier, were randomly selected from each sample. Reads sharing molecular identifiers were discarded rather than binned into consensus sequences. MiTCR, with a Q25 quality threshold and the strictest error-elimination algorithm, was used for CDR3 identification, clonotype clustering and error correction. Lower-bound total TCR beta diversity was estimated with a nonparametric unseen species model using Euler transformation. TCRdb took the public reads, trimmed them with fastp at Q25, ran MiXCR for clone calling and kept in-frame beta chains. One record per CDR3 amino acid sequence lists the most common genes and DNA. The V and J calls and clone size are TCRdb's, not the authors'. In this sample the table shows about 800,000 distinct CDR3 sequences, roughly 25% of which occur a single time. Jointly, the top ten make up more than 3% of the sample.

V and J are truncated by 6 bases and 0 bases respectively, leaving an intervening sequence of 20 bases. Taken from the germline V gene (reference sequence), the CDR1 and CDR2 loops are DFQATT and SNEGSKA. The CDR3 starts with the cysteine, ends with the phenylalanine, and has 17 residues. The read is trimmed to its CDR3 DNA, 51 bases read in frame from base 1. Systemically healthy Caucasian individuals from Russia, some 38 in total and aged about 6 to 95 years, were included as donors. Each donor gave approximately 9.3 milliliters of peripheral blood, collected into EDTA-treated Vacutainer tubes. Ficoll-Paque density-gradient centrifugation was used to isolate PBMCs, with at least 6.5 million per sample. Total RNA, at least 5.5 micrograms per sample, was extracted from PBMCs with Trizol reagent. The percentages of naive CD45RAhigh/CD27high T cells were determined by flow cytometry on a PBMC aliquot from every donor.

This sample was shared with a second study, whose subject was T cells of mothers and their children. That second publication adds: Nine systemically healthy Caucasian individuals, comprising three mothers and their six children, were included as donors. cDNA synthesis used all of the extracted RNA, with approximately 1.4 ug of RNA in each 15 ul reaction. In the second PCR, sample barcodes and 2-4 random nucleotides were introduced via the M1S primer. More than 8.5 million TCR beta CDR3 reads were obtained from each mother, and about 3 million reads were obtained from each child. Thymic selection shapes the output of TCR recombination in a similar way in related and unrelated pairs, and inherited differences have a minor effect. Normalized repertoire overlap was always slightly but never significantly higher in related than unrelated mother-child pairs. With a sensitivity of 90 to 100 clones per million clonotypes, no persistent microchimeric T cell clones were detected. In the study, deep NGS was used to compare the TCR beta repertoires of mothers and children, and features distinguishing related mother-child pairs from unrelated individuals were sought. On average, the children were approximately 11 +/- 4 years old, while the mothers were approximately 40 +/- 4 years old. After adapter ligation with NEBNext reagents, the libraries were sequenced on Illumina HiSeq 2000 with 100+100 nt paired-end reads. Mother and child libraries were prepared a month apart and sequenced in separate runs to prevent cross-contamination. Between roughly 450,000 and 2,000,000 distinct TCR beta clonotypes were identified per donor. Naive TCR beta clonotypes were estimated from low-frequency clonotypes matched to each donor's FACS-determined naive share, without sorting.

The source is a boy younger than 18 in good health. Here the chain combines TRBV20-1 and TRBJ1-4; TRBD1 is possibly the D segment (5 matching bases). Sequencing input: blood. The DNA sequence is given as TGCAGTGCCGGGGGGACGCTCGACGACGCAACTAATGAAAAACTGTTTTTT. It translates to CSAGGTLDDATNEKLFF.